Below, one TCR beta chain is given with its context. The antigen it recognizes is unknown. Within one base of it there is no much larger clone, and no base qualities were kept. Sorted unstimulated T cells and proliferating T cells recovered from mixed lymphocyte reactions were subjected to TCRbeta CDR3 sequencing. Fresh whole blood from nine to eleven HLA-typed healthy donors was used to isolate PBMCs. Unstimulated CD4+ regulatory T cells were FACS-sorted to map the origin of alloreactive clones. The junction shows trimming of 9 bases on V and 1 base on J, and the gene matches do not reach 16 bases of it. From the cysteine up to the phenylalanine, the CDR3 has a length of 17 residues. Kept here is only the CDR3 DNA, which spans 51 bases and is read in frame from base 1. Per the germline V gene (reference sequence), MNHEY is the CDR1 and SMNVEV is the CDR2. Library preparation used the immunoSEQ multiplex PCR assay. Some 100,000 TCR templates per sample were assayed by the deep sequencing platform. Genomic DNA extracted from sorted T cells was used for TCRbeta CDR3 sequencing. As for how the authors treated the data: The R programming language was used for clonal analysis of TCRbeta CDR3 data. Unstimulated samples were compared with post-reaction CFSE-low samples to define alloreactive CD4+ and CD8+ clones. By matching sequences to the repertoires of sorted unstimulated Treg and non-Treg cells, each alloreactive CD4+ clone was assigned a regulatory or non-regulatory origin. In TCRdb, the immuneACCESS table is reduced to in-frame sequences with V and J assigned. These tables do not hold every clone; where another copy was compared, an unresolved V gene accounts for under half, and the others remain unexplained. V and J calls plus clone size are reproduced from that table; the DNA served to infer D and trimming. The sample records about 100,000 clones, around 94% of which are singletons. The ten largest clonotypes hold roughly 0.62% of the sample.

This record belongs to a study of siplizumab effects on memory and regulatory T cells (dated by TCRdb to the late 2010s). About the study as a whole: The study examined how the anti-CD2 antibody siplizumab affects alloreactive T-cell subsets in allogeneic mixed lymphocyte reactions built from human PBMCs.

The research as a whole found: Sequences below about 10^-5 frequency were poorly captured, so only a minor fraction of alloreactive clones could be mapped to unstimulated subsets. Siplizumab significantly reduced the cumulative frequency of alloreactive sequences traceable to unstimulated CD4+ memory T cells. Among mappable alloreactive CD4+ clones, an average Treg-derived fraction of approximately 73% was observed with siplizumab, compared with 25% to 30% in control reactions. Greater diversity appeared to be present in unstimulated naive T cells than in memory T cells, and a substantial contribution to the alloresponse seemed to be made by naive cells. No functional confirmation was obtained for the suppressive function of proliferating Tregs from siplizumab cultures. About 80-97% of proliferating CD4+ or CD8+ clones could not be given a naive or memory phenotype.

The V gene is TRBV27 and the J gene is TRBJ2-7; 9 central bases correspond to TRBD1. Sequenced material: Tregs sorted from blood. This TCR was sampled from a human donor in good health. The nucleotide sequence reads TGTGCCAGTCAGCGATTCTCTTCGGGACAGGGTTCCTACGAGCAGTACTTC. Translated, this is CASQRFSSGQGSYEQYF.